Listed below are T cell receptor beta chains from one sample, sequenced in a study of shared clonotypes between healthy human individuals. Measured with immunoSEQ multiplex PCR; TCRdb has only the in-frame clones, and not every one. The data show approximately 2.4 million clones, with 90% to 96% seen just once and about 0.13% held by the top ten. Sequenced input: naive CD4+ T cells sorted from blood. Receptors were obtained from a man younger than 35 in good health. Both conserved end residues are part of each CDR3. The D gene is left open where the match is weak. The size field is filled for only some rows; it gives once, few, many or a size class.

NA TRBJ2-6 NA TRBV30 TGTGCCTGGAGTGTCCACAGGACCTCTGGGGCCAACGTCCTGACTTTC CAWSVHRTSGANVLTF
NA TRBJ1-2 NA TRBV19 TGTGCCAGTAGTCCAGGGGATTCCTATGGCTACACCTTC CASSPGDSYGYTF
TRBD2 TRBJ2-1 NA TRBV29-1 TGCAGCGTTCCCCTCGGACTAGGGAGCTACAATGAGCAGTTCTTC CSVPLGLGSYNEQFF
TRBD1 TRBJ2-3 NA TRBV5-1 TGCGCCAGCAGCCCCGGGACAGGAGGCACAGATACGCAGTATTTT CASSPGTGGTDTQYF
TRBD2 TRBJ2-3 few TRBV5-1 TGCGCCAGCAGCTTGAGCGGGAGGTACACAGATACGCAGTATTTT CASSLSGRYTDTQYF
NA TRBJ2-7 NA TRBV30 TGTGCCTGGAGTGCGTTCGGCGGAATCTCCTACGAGCAGTACTTC CAWSAFGGISYEQYF
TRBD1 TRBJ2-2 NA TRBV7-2 TGTGCCAGCAGCTCCCAGGGGGCGGGCGGGGAGCTGTTTTTT CASSSQGAGGELFF
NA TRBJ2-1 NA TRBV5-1 TGCGCCAGCAGCTTGCGGGACGCGAACAATGAGCAGTTCTTC CASSLRDANNEQFF
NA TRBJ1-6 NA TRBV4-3 TGCGCCAGCAGCCAAGATTGGGCAATGAATTCACCCCTCCACTTT CASSQDWAMNSPLHF
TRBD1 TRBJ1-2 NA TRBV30 TGTGCCTGGAGTGGGGGCAAAGGGACAGCAGGCGGCTACACCTTC CAWSGGKGTAGGYTF
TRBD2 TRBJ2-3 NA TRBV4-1 TGCGCCAGCGGACTAGCGGGAGTCGGAGATACGCAGTATTTT CASGLAGVGDTQYF